Included here is one T cell receptor beta chain sequence, with context. What it binds is not known. The data were obtained in a study of CXCR3-negative and CXCR3-positive naive CD8 T cells. At 300,000 to 350,000 cells each, triplicate sorts were carried out for each CD8+ T cell subset. Germline V gene lookup returns CDR1 LGHNA and CDR2 YNFKEQ. This CDR3 spans 16 amino acids. Study-wide points: In both naive subsets diversity was comparably high, whereas memory CD8+ cells showed much lower diversity. Naive subsets did not differ in surface CD5, and the authors estimated TCR strength using properties of the TRB CDR3. Naive CXCR3-negative and CXCR3-positive cells had similar TRBV-TRBJ usage; memory differed. Against CXCR3-negative naive cells, CXCR3-positive naive cells showed more hydrophobic TRB CDR3s.

With UMI labels, 5' RACE was used to prepare the TRB cDNA libraries. TCRdb re-analyzed the 5' RACE reads; it lists each CDR3 protein once, without DNA. The specimen's table records approximately 48,000 distinct CDR3 sequences. The source material was naive CXCR3+ CD8+ T cells from blood. Documented subset: CD45RO-CCR7+CD27+CD95- naive CD8+ T cells expressing CXCR3 (TNR3+). This TCR derives from a human donor in good health. Some clones in this sample may be carry-over from other donors' samples. J is TRBJ2-3 and V is TRBV4-2; TCRdb's D call of TRBD2 is untestable without DNA. The CDR3 loop reads CASSQDSGGVTDTQYF.